Detailed here is one TCR beta chain. What it binds is unknown. Other nucleotide sequences from this sample produce the same CDR3. Germline assignment: CDR1 MNHEY and CDR2 SVGAGI. The CDR3 consists of 13 residues. Trimming shortened V by 5 bases and J by 5 bases, and 13 bases separated the two germline ends. This entry belongs to a study of cytomegalovirus exposure and HLA in healthy donors. For the study at large: HLA-typed donors were the source of about 85 million unique TCRs held in an early data release.

Overall study findings and caveats: Highest at DRB1 and lowest at HLA-C, TCR association rates differed among HLA loci in a later analysis.

PCR employed 60 Vbeta and 13 Jbeta primers. Generated by immunoSEQ multiplex PCR, the TCRdb table keeps only in-frame clones and is missing some. The table lists approximately 250,000 clones, around 80% of them singletons, with 0.45% to 0.5% in the top ten. This receptor was obtained from a boy aged 10-17 years in good health and CMV-seronegative. What was sequenced was PBMCs. V and J are TRBV6-5 and TRBJ2-7; D is perhaps TRBD2 (6 bases). DNA of the CDR3: TGTGCCAGCAGTCCACTCGGGGGTGACGAGCAGTACTTC. Amino acid sequence: CASSPLGGDEQYF.